This T cell receptor beta chain was sequenced for a study of T cells in Graves' hyperthyroidism and ophthalmopathy. The CDR3 length is 15 residues. Germline assignment: CDR1 SNHLY and CDR2 FYNNEI. As concerns this clonotype: Its antigen is unidentified. This may be a read error: a much more frequent sequence differs by one nucleotide.

Study-level points and caveats: Appearing also in blood were most of the thyroid clonotypes expanded above 0.001.

Amplification targeted TCR beta CDR3 regions from RNA transcripts. Initially, a first-round RT-PCR of the TCR CDR3 employed the HTBI primer set. A single record per CDR3 protein comes from TCRdb applying MiXCR to the multiplex PCR reads. In the table there are 480,000 or so distinct CDR3 sequences, under 15% of which are singletons. Diagnoses used clinical symptoms, serum thyroxine and TRAb, thyroid ultrasound and orbital computed tomography. The TCR sequence derives from a woman younger than 35 with Graves' hyperthyroidism. V and J are TRBV2 and TRBJ2-4; 12 bases align to TRBD2. Sequencing was done on a sample of blood. CDR3 loop: CVSRSTSGSLNIQYF. CDR3 in DNA: TGTGTCAGCAGGTCGACTAGCGGGAGTTTAAACATTCAGTACTTC.